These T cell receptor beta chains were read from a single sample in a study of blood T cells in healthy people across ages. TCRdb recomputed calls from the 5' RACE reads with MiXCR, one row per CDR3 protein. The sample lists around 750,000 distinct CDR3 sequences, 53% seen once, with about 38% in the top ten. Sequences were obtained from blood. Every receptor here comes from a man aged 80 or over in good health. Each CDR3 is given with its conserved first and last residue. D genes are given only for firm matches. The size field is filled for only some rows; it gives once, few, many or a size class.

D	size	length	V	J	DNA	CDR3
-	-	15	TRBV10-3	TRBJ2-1	TGTGCCATCAATGAGGGTCCGAGCTCCTACAATGAGCAGTTCTTC	CAINEGPSSYNEQFF
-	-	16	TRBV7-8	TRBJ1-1	TGTGCCAGCAGCTTAGGAATCTCGTTAGGGGTGACTGAAGCTTTCTTT	CASSLGISLGVTEAFF
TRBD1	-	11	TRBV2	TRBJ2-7	TGTGCCAGCGGGACAGATTACGAGCAGTACTTC	CASGTDYEQYF
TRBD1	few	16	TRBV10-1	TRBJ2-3	TGCGCCAGCAGTGGGACAGGTGCGGCGGAACACAGATACGCGTATTTT	CASSGTGAAEHRYAYF
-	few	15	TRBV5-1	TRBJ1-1	TGCGCCAGCAGCGGACCAGTAGGTTTGAACACTGAAGCTTTCTTT	CASSGPVGLNTEAFF
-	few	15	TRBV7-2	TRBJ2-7	TGTGCCAGCAGCTTATCGGCGGCGAGCTCCTACGAGCAGTACTTC	CASSLSAASSYEQYF
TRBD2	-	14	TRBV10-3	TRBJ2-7	TGTGCCATCCGGACTAGCGGGAGTGGTGACGAGCAGTACTTC	CAIRTSGSGDEQYF
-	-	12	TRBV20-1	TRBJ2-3	TGCAGTGCCTTCCGAACAACAGATACGCAGTATTTT	CSAFRTTDTQYF
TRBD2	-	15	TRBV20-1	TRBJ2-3	TGCAGTGCTAGAGTGGGTAGCGGGAGCACAGATACGCAGTATTTT	CSARVGSGSTDTQYF
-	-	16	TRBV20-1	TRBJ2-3	TGCAGTGCTGGCACCCCCGGGAGCGGGAGCACAGATACGCAGTATTTT	CSAGTPGSGSTDTQYF
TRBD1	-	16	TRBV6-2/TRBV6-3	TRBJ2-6	TGTGCCAGCAGGTTCGGGACAGCCTCTGGGGCCAACGTCCTGACTTTC	CASRFGTASGANVLTF
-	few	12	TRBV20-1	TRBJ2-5	TGCAGTGCTGTAACAGGCCAAGAGACCCAGTACTTC	CSAVTGQETQYF
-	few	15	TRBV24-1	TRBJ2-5	TGTGCCACCAGTGAGGCGGGACTGATCCAAGAGACCCAGTACTTC	CATSEAGLIQETQYF
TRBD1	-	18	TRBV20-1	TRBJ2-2	TGCAGTGCTTTAACTGGGGCAGGGGGCAAGGTGGACACCGGGGAGCTGTTTTTT	CSALTGAGGKVDTGELFF
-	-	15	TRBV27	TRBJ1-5	TGTGCCAGCAGTTCCACCGGGGTTGGCAATCAGCCCCAGCATTTT	CASSSTGVGNQPQHF
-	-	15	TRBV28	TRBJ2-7	TGTGCCAGCAGTTTAGGAGCAGTTAGCTCCTACGAGCAGTACTTC	CASSLGAVSSYEQYF
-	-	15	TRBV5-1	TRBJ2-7	TGCGCCAGCAGCTCGGATCTCCGGGTTTTCAGCGAGCAGTACTTC	CASSSDLRVFSEQYF
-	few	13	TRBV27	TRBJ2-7	TGTGCCAGCAGCTACCTTTGGCCCCGCCAGGAGTACTTC	CASSYLWPRQEYF
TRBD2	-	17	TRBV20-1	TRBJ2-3	TGCAGTGTCGCCCAGGACTATAGCGGGTATGATGTGGGAACGCAGTATTTT	CSVAQDYSGYDVGTQYF
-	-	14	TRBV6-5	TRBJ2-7	TGTGCCAGCAGAAGGGGCCTGCCTCCCATCGAGCAGTACTTC	CASRRGLPPIEQYF
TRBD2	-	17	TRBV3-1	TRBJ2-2	TGTGCCAGCAGCCCAACCGGAGCTAGCGGGACGACCGGGGAGCTGTTTTTT	CASSPTGASGTTGELFF
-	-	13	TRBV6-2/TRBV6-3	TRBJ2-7	TGTGCCAGCAGTTACACTAGCTCCTACGAGCAGTACTTC	CASSYTSSYEQYF
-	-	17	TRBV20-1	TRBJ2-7	TGCAGTGCTAGAGATTTTCCCCAGGGAGCGTCCTACAATGAGCAGTACTTC	CSARDFPQGASYNEQYF
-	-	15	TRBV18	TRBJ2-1	TGTGCCAGCTCACCGGACAGTTACTCCTACAATGAGCAGTTCTTC	CASSPDSYSYNEQFF
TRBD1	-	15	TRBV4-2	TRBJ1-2	TGTGCCAGCAGCCAAGGGGACAGGGACAACTATGGCTACACCTTC	CASSQGDRDNYGYTF
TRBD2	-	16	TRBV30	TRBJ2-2	TGTGCCTGGAGCCTCGGGGCAGCCGGGAGGACCGGGGAGCTGTTTTTT	CAWSLGAAGRTGELFF
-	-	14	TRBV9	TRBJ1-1	TGTGCCAGCAGCGTAGCGGGCAGGAACACTGAAGCTTTCTTT	CASSVAGRNTEAFF
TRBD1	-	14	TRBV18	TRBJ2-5	TGTGCCAGCTCGCCAATGGGACAGTTAAAGACCCAGTACTTC	CASSPMGQLKTQYF
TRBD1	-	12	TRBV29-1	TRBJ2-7	TGCAGCACCCGGACAGGCGCCTACGAGCAGTACTTC	CSTRTGAYEQYF
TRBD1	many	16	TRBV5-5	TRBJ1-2	TGTGCCAGCAGAAACCGAGGACAGGGGGCCGACTATGGCTACACCTTC	CASRNRGQGADYGYTF
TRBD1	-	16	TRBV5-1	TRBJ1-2	TGCGCCAGCAGCTCGGACCCGGGACAGGGTCATGGTGGCTACACCTTC	CASSSDPGQGHGGYTF
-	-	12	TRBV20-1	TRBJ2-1	TGCAGTGCTTGGGGATTTCCCAATGAGCAGTTCTTC	CSAWGFPNEQFF
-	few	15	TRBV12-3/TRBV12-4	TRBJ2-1	TGTGCCAGCAGTTTACCCAGGGTGGAGGGCAATGAGCAGTTCTTC	CASSLPRVEGNEQFF
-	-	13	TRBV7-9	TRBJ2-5	TGTGCCAGCAGCTTCGACGGTAAAGAGACCCAGTACTTC	CASSFDGKETQYF
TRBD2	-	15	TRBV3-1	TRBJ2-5	TGTGCCAGCAGCCACTTAGCGGGAGGGCTTGAGACCCAGTACTTC	CASSHLAGGLETQYF
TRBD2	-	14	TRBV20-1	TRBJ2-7	TGCAGTGCTAAGGGGCGGGAGATACGGAACGAGCAGTACTTC	CSAKGREIRNEQYF
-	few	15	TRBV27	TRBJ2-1	TGTGCCAGCAAGTACAGGATCTACTCGATCAATGAGCAGTTCTTC	CASKYRIYSINEQFF
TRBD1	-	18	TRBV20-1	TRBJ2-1	TGCAGTGCTAGAGTCCAGGGGGCTAGAACACGACTCGGGAATGAGCAGTTCTTC	CSARVQGARTRLGNEQFF
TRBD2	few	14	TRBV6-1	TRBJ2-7	TGTGCCAGCAGTGATAAGCGGGGGTCCTACGAGCAGTACTTC	CASSDKRGSYEQYF
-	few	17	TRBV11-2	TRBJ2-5	TGTGCCAGCAGCTTCCGGGTAGCGTGGGGGTCACAAGAGACCCAGTACTTC	CASSFRVAWGSQETQYF
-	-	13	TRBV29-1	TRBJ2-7	TGCAGCTGTGGGGCCGCCTCCTACAATGAGCAGTACTTC	CSCGAASYNEQYF
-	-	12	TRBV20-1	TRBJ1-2	TGCAGTGCTAGAGGGGGGCCCTATGGCTACACCTTC	CSARGGPYGYTF
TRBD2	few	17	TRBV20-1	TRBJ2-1	TGCAGTGCTAGAGATCGGGGTAGCGGGAGCTCCTACAATGAGCAGTTCTTC	CSARDRGSGSSYNEQFF
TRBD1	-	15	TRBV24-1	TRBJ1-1	TGTGCCACCAGTGATCCCCGGGACAGGAACACTGAAGCTTTCTTT	CATSDPRDRNTEAFF
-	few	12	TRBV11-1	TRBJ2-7	TGTGCCAGCAGAGACCAGCCGTCCGAGCAGTACTTC	CASRDQPSEQYF
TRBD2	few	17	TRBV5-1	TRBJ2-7	TGCGCCAGCAGCTTCCCGGGACTAGCGGGAGGGCCCCACGAGCAGTACTTC	CASSFPGLAGGPHEQYF
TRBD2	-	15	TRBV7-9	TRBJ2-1	TGTGCCAGCAGCCTCCGACTAGCGGGAGGGAATGAGCAGTTCTTC	CASSLRLAGGNEQFF
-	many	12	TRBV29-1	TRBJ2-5	TGCAGCACATCTGTGAGTCAAGAGACCCAGTACTTC	CSTSVSQETQYF
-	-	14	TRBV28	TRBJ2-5	TGTGCCAGCAGTTTTAGGTGGGGGCCCTTGGGGCAGTACTTC	CASSFRWGPLGQYF
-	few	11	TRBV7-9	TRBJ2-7	TGTGCCAGCAGCCCCCGACACGAGCAGTACTTC	CASSPRHEQYF
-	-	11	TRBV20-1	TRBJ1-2	TGCAGTGTGAGACCCGGGGCTGGCTACACCTTC	CSVRPGAGYTF
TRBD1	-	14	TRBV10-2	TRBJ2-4	TGCGCCAGCAAGGCCGGGACAGGGGGATTTGAGCAGTACTTC	CASKAGTGGFEQYF
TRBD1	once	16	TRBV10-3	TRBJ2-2	TGTGCCATCAGTGAGTCAGTCCCAGGGGGCACCGGGGAGCTGTTTTTT	CAISESVPGGTGELFF
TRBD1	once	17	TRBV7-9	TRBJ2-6	TGTGCCAGCAGCCACGGGACAGGACCTTCTGGGGCCAACGTCCTGACTTTC	CASSHGTGPSGANVLTF